This entry is about one T cell receptor beta chain. This sample is drawn from a study of blood T cell repertoires in COVID-19. Study-level background: The analysed material was cDNA or gDNA that came from T cells, B-cell-depleted T cells, or PBMCs.

TCRdb's copy holds only in-frame clones and misses some; the assay was immunoSEQ multiplex PCR. The sample has approximately 290,000 clones, about 80% seen once. The length of the CDR3 is 14 residues. The junction had 6 bases not matched to a gene; V was cut back by 7 bases and J by 0 bases. The germline V gene has CDR1 SGHNT and CDR2 YYREEE (reference sequence). The chain uses TRBV5-4 and TRBJ1-1; TRBD1 aligns across 7 bases. The receptor's source is a person aged 65 to 85 with COVID-19, enrolled during active disease. Sequencing was done on a sample of peripheral blood. For the CDR3, the DNA is TGTGCCAGCTCCGGCAGGGGGATGAACACTGAAGCTTTCTTT. It is translated as CASSGRGMNTEAFF.